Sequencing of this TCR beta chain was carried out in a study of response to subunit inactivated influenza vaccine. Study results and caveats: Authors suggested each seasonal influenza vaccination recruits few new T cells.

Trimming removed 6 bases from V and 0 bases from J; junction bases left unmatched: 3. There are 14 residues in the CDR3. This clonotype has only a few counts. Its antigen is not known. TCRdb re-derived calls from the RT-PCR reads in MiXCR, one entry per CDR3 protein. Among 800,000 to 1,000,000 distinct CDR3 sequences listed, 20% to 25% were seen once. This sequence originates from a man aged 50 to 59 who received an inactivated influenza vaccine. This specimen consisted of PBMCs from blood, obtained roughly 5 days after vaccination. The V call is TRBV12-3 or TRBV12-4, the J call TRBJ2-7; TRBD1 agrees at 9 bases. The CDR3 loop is CASRTGGSSYEQYF. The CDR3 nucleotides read TGTGCCAGCAGGACAGGGGGAAGCTCCTACGAGCAGTACTTC.